A selection of T cell receptor beta chains follows, all from one sample in a study of cytomegalovirus exposure and HLA in healthy donors. The protocol was immunoSEQ multiplex PCR, while the TCRdb copy is restricted to in-frame clones and leaves out a portion. The data show more than 95,000 clones, with approximately 73% seen just once and approximately 4.3% held by the top ten. The sequencing sample was made of PBMCs. Receptors were obtained from a man aged 55 to 70 in good health and CMV-seropositive. The CDR3 runs from the conserved cysteine through the conserved F or W. D genes are given only for firm matches. Rows may omit the clone size; those that give it use once, few, many or a size class.

clone_size d_call j_call v_call cdr3_length cdr3_nt cdr3_aa
NA TRBD1 TRBJ1-2 TRBV4-1 14 TGCGCCAGCAGCCCTCCCCCAGGGGGCTATGGCTACACCTTC CASSPPPGGYGYTF
few TRBD1 TRBJ1-4 TRBV6-1 14 TGTGCCAGCAGTCTCCGGGACAGGGACCTCAAACTGTTTTTT CASSLRDRDLKLFF
NA TRBD1 TRBJ1-1 TRBV6-1 14 TGTGCCAGCAGTCCGACAGGGACGGGCACTGAAGCTTTCTTT CASSPTGTGTEAFF
NA NA TRBJ1-1 TRBV2 11 TGTGCCAGCAGTGAAAACGGGGTGGCTTTCTTT CASSENGVAFF
few NA TRBJ1-5 TRBV27 15 TGTGCCAGTAGATCGGGGGGGGCTCCGAATCAGCCCCAGCATTTT CASRSGGAPNQPQHF
NA TRBD1 TRBJ1-1 TRBV30 11 TGTGCCTGGGGACAGGGACAGGGGGCTTTCTTT CAWGQGQGAFF
NA TRBD1 TRBJ2-2 TRBV19 18 TGTGCCAGTAGCCGTCCCGGGACAGGGTTCGGTATCAGCGGGGAGCTGTTTTTT CASSRPGTGFGISGELFF
NA NA TRBJ2-3 TRBV19 15 TGTGCCAGTAGTATAGCCTGGCAGGGTGTAGAGACGCAGTATTTT CASSIAWQGVETQYF
NA TRBD1 TRBJ1-6 TRBV7-3 15 TGTGCCAGCAGCCTCACGGACAGGGGGAGTTCACCCCTCCACTTT CASSLTDRGSSPLHF
NA TRBD1 TRBJ1-1 TRBV30 15 TGTGCCTGGAGTGCCCTCCGACAGGGGAACACTGAAGCTTTCTTT CAWSALRQGNTEAFF
NA NA TRBJ1-3 TRBV18 15 TGTGCCAGCTCACCAGAGGGGGAAGGCGGAAACACCATATATTTT CASSPEGEGGNTIYF
NA NA TRBJ1-1 TRBV4-2 14 TGTGCCAGCAGCCAAGTCGACAGGAACACTGAAGCTTTCTTT CASSQVDRNTEAFF
once NA TRBJ1-5 TRBV28 12 TGTGCCAGCAGCCCCCGGGGGCAGCCCCAGCATTTT CASSPRGQPQHF
NA TRBD1 TRBJ1-6 TRBV6-5 15 TGTGCCAGCAGTTACACGACAGGGGTCGGTTCACCCCTCCACTTT CASSYTTGVGSPLHF
NA TRBD1 TRBJ1-2 TRBV19 12 TGTGCCACCAGGGGGGTCGACTATGGCTACACCTTC CATRGVDYGYTF
NA NA TRBJ1-6 TRBV19 13 TGTGCCAGTAGTGGCAGGGGCAATTCACCCCTCCACTTT CASSGRGNSPLHF
NA TRBD1 TRBJ2-1 TRBV28 14 TGTGCCACCCAGGGGGCAGTAGCCTACAATGAGCAGTTCTTC CATQGAVAYNEQFF
NA NA TRBJ1-6 TRBV7-2 15 TGTGCCAGCAGCCGAGGAGGGACGGTCAATTCACCCCTCCACTTT CASSRGGTVNSPLHF
few TRBD2 TRBJ2-1 TRBV2 15 TGTGCCAGCAGTGAAGCGCGGGGGGGCCAGAATGAGCAGTTCTTC CASSEARGGQNEQFF
NA TRBD1 TRBJ2-7 TRBV2 13 TGTGCCTGGGCGGACAGGGGGAGCTACGAGCAGTACTTC CAWADRGSYEQYF
NA TRBD1 TRBJ1-1 TRBV5-1 15 TGCGCCAGCAGCCCCCGGGAAGGGGGCAACACTGAAGCTTTCTTT CASSPREGGNTEAFF
NA NA TRBJ1-2 TRBV5-6 13 TGTGCCAGCAGCTCTTTGGGGGGGTATGGCTACACCTTC CASSSLGGYGYTF
NA NA TRBJ1-5 TRBV7-8 16 TGTGCCAGCAGCAAAGGGGCACCCTATAGCAATCAGCCCCAGCATTTT CASSKGAPYSNQPQHF
NA NA TRBJ2-3 TRBV6-5 13 TGTGCCAGCAGCATGGACACCTCAGATACGCAGTATTTT CASSMDTSDTQYF
NA NA TRBJ1-5 TRBV19 18 TGTGCCAGTAGCATGGTGAGCTGGACAGAGTATAGCAATCAGCCCCAGCATTTT CASSMVSWTEYSNQPQHF
NA NA TRBJ1-1 TRBV4-1 14 TGCGCCAGCAGCCACGACTATCGACGGCCTGAAGCTTTCTTT CASSHDYRRPEAFF
NA TRBD2 TRBJ2-5 TRBV9 17 TGTGCCAGCAGCGTAGTGGCTAGCGGGAGCGGGGGAGAGACCCAGTACTTC CASSVVASGSGGETQYF